The clone carrying this T cell receptor beta chain was counted only a few times. The target antigen is unknown. This CDR3 has 12 residues. Trimming took off 5 bases at V and 9 bases at J, with 12 bases between the two ends. Time point indicated: sample taken at primary tumor resection. The data stem from a study of spatial heterogeneity in lung cancer. TCRdb independently ran MiXCR on the 5' RACE reads; one entry per CDR3 protein. The data show 4,000 or so distinct CDR3 sequences, about a third seen once. Study-level results: Tumor mutation count correlated with how many alpha and beta TCRs expanded intratumorally. Among tumor T cells, estimated coverage was roughly 7% for alpha chains and over 12% for beta chains.

The chain employs TRBV12-3 or TRBV12-4 and TRBJ2-3; D remains ambiguous. Sequenced here: lung tumor tissue, sampled at surgery. This sequence originates from a male donor with early-stage non-small cell lung cancer. The CDR3 protein is CASSAILWTQYF. The DNA for the CDR3 is TGTGCCAGCAGTGCTATCCTGTGGACGCAGTATTTT.